Presented here are 13 T cell receptor beta chains from one specimen sequenced in a study of T cell responses to AZD1222 COVID-19 vaccine. Repertoires were generated with immunoSEQ multiplex PCR, while TCRdb's copy carries only in-frame clones and drops some. The sample has some 120,000 clones, around 94% seen once. The material sequenced was peripheral blood, taken on day 0 of AZD1222 vaccination. These receptors all come from an adult in good health.

The chain combines TRBV18 with TRBJ1-2, with D possibly being TRBD1 (6 bases). Looked up from germline, CDR1 is KGHSH and CDR2 is LQKENI. Trimming shortened V by 6 bases and J by 0 bases, and 20 bases separated the two germline ends. This CDR3 comprises 17 residues. CDR3 protein: CASSPERGLTSNYGYTF. In DNA, the CDR3 is TGTGCCAGCTCGCCAGAGCGGGGGCTTACTTCTAACTATGGCTACACCTTC. Full variable domain (remainder filled in from reference TRBV18 and TRBJ1-2): NAGVMQNPRHLVRRRGQEARLRCSPMKGHSHVYWYRQLPEEGLKFMVYLQKENIIDESGMPKERFSAEFPKEGPSILRIQQVVRGDSAAYFCASSPERGLTSNYGYTFGSGTRLTVV.

This chain links TRBV2 with TRBJ2-5; D gene uncertain. With 3 bases removed from V and 5 bases from J, the gap between germline ends came to 4 bases. The CDR3 length is 11 residues. Germline-derived CDR1 and CDR2 are SNHLY and FYNNEI. CDR3 coding DNA: TGTGCCAGCAGTGAGAGGGAGACCCAGTACTTC. This codes for CASSERETQYF.

J is TRBJ2-2 and V is TRBV2; 14 positions agree with TRBD2. The CDR3 contains 15 residues. V trimming: 7 bases; J trimming: 5 bases; junction bases outside the gene matches: 3. Per the germline V gene, CDR1 is SNHLY and CDR2 is FYNNEI. CDR3 DNA: TGTGCCAGCAAGGGACTAGCGGGAGAAACCGGGGAGCTGTTTTTT. Its protein is CASKGLAGETGELFF.

This clone was counted a single time. The chain couples TRBV11-3 to TRBJ2-7; D gene ambiguous. This CDR3 comprises 14 residues. From germline, CDR1 is SGHNT and CDR2 YENEEA. Trimming cost V 5 bases and J 0 bases, with 11 bases left between them. The CDR3 bases are TGTGCCAGCAGCCCCCGCGAAAGCTCCTACGAGCAGTACTTC. It encodes CASSPRESSYEQYF.

The chain joins TRBV6-5 to TRBJ1-5; TRBD1 agrees at 7 bases. The CDR3 loop spans 13 amino acids. V trimming: 6 bases; J trimming: 5 bases; junction bases outside the gene matches: 4. Germline-derived CDR1 and CDR2 are MNHEY and SVGAGI. DNA for the CDR3: TGTGCCAGCAGAGGACAGGCGGATCAGCCCCAGCATTTT. It specifies CASRGQADQPQHF.

The V and J genes are TRBV20-1 and TRBJ2-7; D unclear. Germline V lookup: CDR1 DFQATT, CDR2 SNEGSKA (reference sequence). The V gene lost 8 bases and the J gene lost 2 bases, with 7 bases spanning the gap. This CDR3 is built from 10 residues. The CDR3 nucleotides read TGCAGTCTATTGGCCTACGAGCAGTACTTC. Translated, it gives CSLLAYEQYF.

This sequence joins TRBV5-4 and TRBJ1-4, with unresolved D. V lost 4 bases, J lost 5 bases, and 15 bases lay in between. Germline CDR1 reads SGHNT; CDR2 reads YYREEE (reference sequence). The CDR3 spans 15 residues. CDR3 sequence (DNA): TGTGCCAGCAGCCCAGTCCCACAAGGAAATGAAAAACTGTTTTTT. This encodes CASSPVPQGNEKLFF.

The chain links TRBV6-5 to TRBJ1-5, with a weak D call TRBD1 (5 bases). Germline lookup yields CDR1 MNHEY and CDR2 SVGAGI. V lost 6 bases and J lost 4, with 10 bases in between. This CDR3 contains 13 residues. As DNA, the CDR3 is TGTGCCAGCAGCTCCGGGGGGAATCAGCCCCAGCATTTT. It encodes CASSSGGNQPQHF.

The chain couples TRBV14 to TRBJ2-2, with D maybe TRBD1 (5 bases). The CDR3 spans 15 residues. Germline V gene sequence: CDR1 SGHDN, CDR2 FVKESK. V was trimmed by 6 bases and J by 2 bases, leaving 13 bases between them. The CDR3 DNA reads TGTGCCAGCAGTCGACAGTTCCATAACACCGGGGAGCTGTTTTTT. This sequence encodes CASSRQFHNTGELFF. Based on the CDR3 plus reference TRBV14 and TRBJ2-2, the full variable domain is EAGVTQFPSHSVIEKGQTVTLRCDPISGHDNLYWYRRVMGKEIKFLLHFVKESKQDESGMPNNRFLAERTGGTYSTLKVQPAELEDSGVYFCASSRQFHNTGELFFGEGSRLTVL.

CDR3 sequence: CASSQTGGNTGELFF. In DNA form, the CDR3 reads TGCGCCAGCAGCCAGACGGGTGGGAACACCGGGGAGCTGTTTTTT. The V call is TRBV5-1, the J call TRBJ2-2; D is unclear. V lost 4 bases, J lost 1 base, and 11 bases lay in between. The CDR3 length is 15 residues. CDR1 is SGHRS, CDR2 YFSETQ, per germline.

This sequence joins TRBV28 and TRBJ1-2, with TRBD1 as a possible D gene (6 bases). The CDR3 contains 14 residues. The V end was cut by 7 bases, the J end by 1 base, with 13 bases between. The germline gives CDR1 MDHEN, CDR2 SYDVKM. CDR3 in amino acids: CASNGAGVNYGYTF. The CDR3 DNA reads as TGTGCCAGCAATGGGGCAGGGGTTAACTATGGCTACACCTTC.

This sequence joins TRBV2 and TRBJ2-5, with TRBD2 matching over 7 bases. The CDR3 consists of 12 residues. Germline V gene sequence: CDR1 SNHLY, CDR2 FYNNEI. J was trimmed by 7 bases and V by 8 bases; bases with no gene match: 7. This chain's CDR3 is CASGMGEGTQYF. The DNA for the CDR3 is TGTGCCAGCGGGATGGGGGAGGGGACCCAGTACTTC.

The V and J genes are TRBV5-1 and TRBJ2-7; 8 bases map to TRBD1. The CDR3 loop spans 15 amino acids. V shed 3 bases, J shed 3 bases, and the junction held 8 bases outside the gene matches. Germline V gene lookup returns CDR1 SGHRS and CDR2 YFSETQ. The CDR3 loop is CASSSRQGQHYEQYF. The CDR3 region has the DNA TGCGCCAGCAGCTCCCGACAGGGGCAACACTACGAGCAGTACTTC.